Listed below are T cell receptor beta chains from one sample, sequenced in a study of response to subunit inactivated influenza vaccine. MiXCR, run by TCRdb on the RT-PCR reads, gives a single entry per CDR3 protein. The sample gives hundreds of thousands of distinct CDR3 sequences, 12% to 15% of which show up once; approximately 7.6% is in the top ten. This material consisted of PBMCs from blood, taken 14 to 15 days before vaccination. All receptors come from a man aged 50-59 years who received an inactivated influenza vaccine. CDR3s include the opening cysteine and the closing phenylalanine or tryptophan. A D gene is named only where the DNA matches it firmly. Size is stated for part of the rows, as once, few or many counts, or as a class when the clone is expanded.

TRBJ2-3,16,.,.,TRBV6-2/TRBV6-3,CASSYPSPSSTDTQYF,TGTGCCAGCAGTTATCCAAGCCCTTCAAGCACAGATACGCAGTATTTT
TRBJ2-2,12,.,.,TRBV10-2,CASSANAGELFF,TGCGCCAGCAGTGCGAACGCCGGGGAGCTGTTTTTT
TRBJ2-7,13,.,.,TRBV29-1,CSVVTGRVYEQYF,TGCAGCGTTGTGACTGGACGGGTCTACGAGCAGTACTTC
TRBJ1-1,11,.,.,TRBV2,CASSEISEAFF,TGTGCCAGCAGTGAGATCTCTGAAGCTTTCTTT
TRBJ2-2,15,TRBD1,many,TRBV7-8,CASSRDRGLTGELFF,TGTGCCAGCAGCCGCGACAGGGGGCTCACCGGGGAGCTGTTTTTT
TRBJ2-4,15,TRBD1,.,TRBV6-1,CASSEPTGAGHIQYF,TGTGCCAGCAGTGAACCGACAGGGGCCGGGCACATTCAGTACTTC
TRBJ2-3,12,.,many,TRBV7-3,CASKTSTDTQYF,TGTGCCAGCAAGACTAGCACAGATACGCAGTATTTT
TRBJ1-1,16,.,.,TRBV9,CASSANQQVMNTEAFF,TGTGCCAGCAGCGCGAATCAACAGGTGATGAACACTGAAGCTTTCTTT
TRBJ2-7,15,TRBD2,few,TRBV20-1,CSARSLAGPFYEQYF,TGCAGTGCCCGAAGCCTAGCGGGTCCCTTCTACGAGCAGTACTTC
TRBJ2-3,13,.,many,TRBV7-6,CASSPGRSDTQYF,TGTGCCAGCAGCCCCGGTCGGTCAGATACGCAGTATTTT
TRBJ2-3,16,TRBD1,few,TRBV10-3,CAISGPPTGNTDTQYF,TGTGCCATCAGTGGACCCCCGACAGGGAACACAGATACGCAGTATTTT
TRBJ1-1,14,TRBD1,few,TRBV2,CASRATGGLTEAFF,TGTGCCAGCAGGGCTACAGGGGGACTGACTGAAGCTTTCTTT
TRBJ2-5,14,.,few,TRBV7-2,CASSYSTGKETQYF,TGTGCCAGCAGCTACTCGACAGGAAAGGAGACCCAGTACTTC
TRBJ2-1,16,TRBD2,many,TRBV10-3,CAISLLAGEVYNEQFF,TGTGCCATCAGCCTACTAGCGGGAGAGGTCTACAATGAGCAGTTCTTC
TRBJ1-2,12,.,few,TRBV28,CASSLTVTGYTF,TGTGCCAGCAGCCTGACAGTCACGGGCTACACCTTC
TRBJ2-6,16,.,few,TRBV9,CASSLHRSSGANVLTF,TGTGCCAGCAGCTTACACAGGTCCTCTGGGGCCAACGTCCTGACTTTC
TRBJ2-4,15,.,few,TRBV3-1,CASSQRGAVRNIQYF,TGTGCCAGCAGCCAAAGAGGGGCCGTGAGAAACATTCAGTACTTC
TRBJ2-7,11,.,few,TRBV6-2/TRBV6-3,CASTNGYEQYF,TGTGCCAGCACGAACGGCTACGAGCAGTACTTC
TRBJ1-1,14,.,few,TRBV6-2/TRBV6-3,CASTPAGANTEAFF,TGTGCCAGCACCCCCGCGGGCGCGAACACTGAAGCTTTCTTT
TRBJ2-7,11,.,many,TRBV7-9,CASSSQYEQYF,TGTGCCAGCAGCTCTCAGTACGAGCAGTACTTC
TRBJ2-1,15,TRBD2,few,TRBV5-1,CASSLSSGGFNEQFF,TGCGCCAGCAGCTTGTCCAGCGGGGGGTTCAATGAGCAGTTCTTC
TRBJ2-7,15,.,few,TRBV6-5,CASSYSTSALREQYF,TGTGCCAGCAGTTACTCGACCTCCGCACTACGCGAGCAGTACTTC
TRBJ2-4,14,.,many,TRBV28,CASSLKSGSNIQYF,TGTGCCAGCAGTTTAAAATCCGGATCTAACATTCAGTACTTC
TRBJ2-7,15,.,.,TRBV12-3/TRBV12-4,CASSFRAPVAYEQYF,TGTGCCAGCAGTTTCAGGGCCCCGGTCGCCTACGAGCAGTACTTC